The clone carrying this T cell receptor (beta chain) showed up many times. Its antigen is unknown. CDR1 and CDR2 (germline): SGHVS, FQNEAQ. The CDR3 runs to 15 residues. The V segment lost 6 bases and the J segment 0 bases; nucleotides outside the gene matches: 5. The time point denotes: newly diagnosed GD, antithyroid drugs for less than 3 months. There was RNA extracted from PBMCs, and the TCR library was made from it. HTBI primers from iRepertoire and Arm-PCR of CDR3 regions yielded the TCR beta libraries. Authors' analysis steps: Across the samples, identification revealed fewer than 75 TRBV and about 15 TRBJ segments. Via MiXCR, TCRdb re-called the multiplex PCR reads, giving one row per CDR3 protein. The V and J calls and clone size are TCRdb's, not the authors'. The repertoire consists of 550,000 to 700,000 distinct CDR3 sequences, with 15% to 20% occurring once and the leading ten covering around 13%.

The record originates from a study of regulatory T cells in long-lasting Graves disease. Findings of the study overall: TRBV28, TRBJ1-2 and TRBJ2-5 were favored in persistent disease.

The same specimen was also included in a second study, on T cells in Graves' hyperthyroidism and ophthalmopathy.

The source is a man aged 18 to 30 with Graves disease. The sample here was peripheral blood mononuclear cells (PBMCs), taken at new diagnosis, from a patient treated with antithyroid drugs. The J gene is TRBJ2-3, the V gene TRBV7-8; 8 bases match TRBD2. The CDR3 sequence: CASRRKRESTDTQYF. The CDR3 coding sequence is TGTGCCAGCAGACGCAAGCGGGAGAGCACAGATACGCAGTATTTT.